This T cell receptor (beta chain) was obtained from a study of T-cell reconstitution after alpha-beta-depleted transplantation in children. Study-level results: Two months or so post-transplant, alpha-beta T cells reportedly derived from several hundred expanded graft clones. Newly generated T cells supplied most T-cell counts and diversity one year post-transplant. Diversity of TCRbeta at day 60 was high in some patients, arising from surviving recipient T cells and thymic progenitors.

CDR1 is SGHRS, CDR2 YFSETQ, per germline. The V and J ends lost 4 bases and 5 bases, in that order; junction bases with no gene match: 9. The length of the CDR3 is 17 residues. The library targeted TCRbeta and was prepared with unique molecular identifiers. MiXCR was run by TCRdb on the PCR reads, yielding one entry per CDR3 protein. Of about 250,000 distinct CDR3 sequences in the sample, roughly 25% were seen once. A note on this clonotype: The antigen remains undetermined.

This TCR was sampled from a female patient aged 2-9 years who had a stem cell transplant for congenital amegakaryocytic thrombocytopenia, so the T cells may come from the graft donor. The chain links TRBV5-1 to TRBJ2-2; 12 bases agree with TRBD2. This specimen consisted of PBMCs, mostly from graft donor cells, obtained 360 days after TCRalphabeta/CD19-depleted stem cell transplant. CDR3 sequence (DNA): TGCGCCAGCAGCACTACTAGCGGGGGGCCGGTTACCGGGGAGCTGTTTTTT. Protein: CASSTTSGGPVTGELFF.